This is a list of T cell receptor beta chains from one sample in a study. TCRdb re-analysed the 5' RACE reads in MiXCR, keeping a single row per CDR3 protein. This sample has about 53,000 distinct CDR3 sequences, with over 20% found just once. The sequencing sample was made of tumor-infiltrating naive CD4+ T cells sorted from the breast tumor. All receptors derive from a female donor with breast cancer. CDR3s include the opening cysteine and the closing phenylalanine or tryptophan. D genes are given only for firm matches. Clone size is not always given. Where it is, it says once, few, many or a class for expanded clones.

TRBV20-1	15	TRBJ2-3	-	-	CSARDKQGYTDTQYF	TGCAGTGCTAGAGATAAGCAGGGCTACACAGATACGCAGTATTTT
TRBV29-1	12	TRBJ1-2	many	TRBD1	CSVDRTGLGYTF	TGCAGCGTTGATAGGACAGGGCTCGGCTACACCTTC
TRBV6-6	14	TRBJ1-1	few	TRBD1	CASSHRGENTEAFF	TGTGCCAGCAGTCACAGGGGGGAGAACACTGAAGCTTTCTTT
TRBV15	20	TRBJ2-1	-	TRBD1	CATSRGEGQGTPYSYNEQFF	TGTGCCACCAGCAGAGGAGAAGGACAGGGGACCCCTTACTCCTACAATGAGCAGTTCTTC
TRBV27	12	TRBJ2-2	-	-	CASSKVAGELFF	TGTGCCAGCAGTAAGGTGGCCGGGGAGCTGTTTTTT
TRBV24-1	17	TRBJ2-5	-	-	CATSDYSLGTPKETQYF	TGTGCCACCAGTGATTATTCCTTGGGGACACCCAAAGAGACCCAGTACTTC
TRBV5-1	14	TRBJ1-1	many	-	CASRLGVRDTEAFF	TGCGCCAGCCGCCTCGGCGTCCGGGACACTGAAGCTTTCTTT
TRBV27	15	TRBJ2-2	-	-	CASSLGQGNTGELFF	TGTGCCAGCAGTTTAGGCCAGGGGAACACCGGGGAGCTGTTTTTT
TRBV7-2	14	TRBJ1-1	many	-	CASRDSTGSTEAFF	TGTGCCAGCAGAGACTCCACAGGGTCGACTGAAGCTTTCTTT
TRBV15	14	TRBJ2-2	-	-	CATSRDRNTGELFF	TGTGCCACCAGCAGAGATCGGAACACCGGGGAGCTGTTTTTT
TRBV6-2/TRBV6-3	15	TRBJ2-1	few	TRBD2	CASRTGTSGSDEQFF	TGTGCCAGCCGTACCGGGACTAGCGGTAGTGATGAGCAGTTCTTC
TRBV5-6	14	TRBJ2-5	-	TRBD1	CASSADRAGETQYF	TGTGCCAGCAGCGCGGACAGGGCCGGAGAGACCCAGTACTTC
TRBV24-1	15	TRBJ1-2	few	-	CATSDSPDRSNGYTF	TGTGCCACCAGTGATTCCCCGGACAGATCCAACGGCTACACCTTC
TRBV7-9	14	TRBJ2-2	-	-	CASMGQTNTGELFF	TGTGCCAGCATGGGACAAACGAACACCGGGGAGCTGTTTTTT
TRBV24-1	14	TRBJ1-2	few	TRBD1	CATSETGGAYGYTF	TGTGCCACCAGTGAGACAGGGGGCGCTTATGGCTACACCTTC
TRBV24-1	15	TRBJ2-2	many	-	CATSAEGARTGELFF	TGTGCCACCAGTGCGGAGGGGGCCAGGACCGGGGAGCTGTTTTTT
TRBV3-1	11	TRBJ1-2	-	-	CASSQIDGYTF	TGTGCCAGCAGCCAAATTGACGGCTACACCTTC
TRBV4-3	14	TRBJ1-1	many	TRBD1	CASSQTGQGGVAFF	TGCGCCAGCAGCCAAACGGGACAGGGTGGTGTAGCTTTCTTT
TRBV5-1	16	TRBJ2-3	-	TRBD2	CASSLGASGFTDTQYF	TGCGCCAGCAGCTTGGGGGCTAGCGGTTTCACAGATACGCAGTATTTT
TRBV20-1	10	TRBJ1-2	-	-	CSARSYGYTF	TGCAGTGCTAGGAGTTATGGCTACACCTTC
TRBV20-1	11	TRBJ2-3	-	-	CSAETTDTQYF	TGCAGTGCCGAGACCACAGATACGCAGTATTTT
TRBV5-1	15	TRBJ1-3	few	TRBD1	CASSSTGDSGNTIYF	TGCGCCAGCAGCTCGACAGGGGACTCTGGAAACACCATATATTTT
TRBV20-1	14	TRBJ1-5	few	-	CSARPGLLDQPQHF	TGCAGTGCTAGACCAGGACTTCTGGACCAGCCCCAGCATTTT
TRBV29-1	12	TRBJ1-1	few	-	CSISEGFTEAFF	TGCAGCATCTCCGAGGGTTTCACTGAAGCTTTCTTT
TRBV10-3	13	TRBJ2-5	many	-	CAISGQGQETQYF	TGTGCCATCAGTGGCCAGGGTCAAGAGACCCAGTACTTC
TRBV12-3/TRBV12-4	15	TRBJ2-4	many	TRBD2	CASSRTLGLGNIQYF	TGTGCCAGCAGCCGCACATTGGGACTAGGAAACATTCAGTACTTC
TRBV3-1	17	TRBJ2-6	few	TRBD2	CASSPGTSYSGANVLTF	TGTGCCAGCAGCCCTGGGACTAGCTACTCTGGGGCCAACGTCCTGACTTTC
TRBV12-3/TRBV12-4	15	TRBJ2-3	-	TRBD1	CASSLQGARTDTQYF	TGTGCCAGCAGTCTCCAGGGGGCTCGCACAGATACGCAGTATTTT
TRBV15	16	TRBJ1-3	few	TRBD1	CATSRRGQGAGNTIYF	TGTGCCACCAGCAGACGCGGACAGGGGGCTGGAAACACCATATATTTT
TRBV5-5	14	TRBJ2-1	few	TRBD1	CASRGGTGANEQFF	TGTGCCAGCAGGGGGGGGACAGGGGCCAATGAGCAGTTCTTC
TRBV4-1	11	TRBJ1-2	medium-sized	TRBD1	CASSQYRGYTF	TGCGCCAGCAGCCAATACAGGGGTTACACCTTC
TRBV20-1	14	TRBJ2-1	few	-	CSARGEIPYNEQFF	TGCAGTGCTAGAGGTGAGATCCCCTACAATGAGCAGTTCTTC
TRBV6-5	14	TRBJ2-3	-	-	CASSYSVSVDTQYF	TGTGCCAGCAGTTACTCCGTTTCGGTAGATACGCAGTATTTT
TRBV5-1	16	TRBJ1-4	few	-	CASSLGLGRGREKLFF	TGCGCCAGCAGCTTGGGGTTGGGCCGGGGGCGTGAAAAACTGTTTTTT
TRBV6-5	13	TRBJ1-1	many	-	CASGRKLNTEAFF	TGTGCCAGCGGGCGAAAACTGAACACTGAAGCTTTCTTT
TRBV12-3/TRBV12-4	15	TRBJ2-3	few	TRBD2	CASSHSAGDTDTQYF	TGTGCCAGCAGTCATTCGGCGGGGGACACAGATACGCAGTATTTT
TRBV3-1	12	TRBJ2-1	few	-	CASSQVPSLKFF	TGTGCCAGCAGCCAAGTCCCCAGTCTCAAGTTCTTC
TRBV5-1	14	TRBJ1-2	many	TRBD1	CASSISGTGNGYTF	TGCGCCAGCAGCATTTCCGGGACAGGGAATGGCTACACCTTC
TRBV5-1	14	TRBJ1-5	few	-	CASSQGGSNQPQHF	TGCGCCAGCAGCCAGGGCGGTAGCAATCAGCCCCAGCATTTT
TRBV27	15	TRBJ2-2	-	TRBD1	CASSLAGGPAGELFF	TGTGCCAGCAGTTTGGCAGGGGGCCCCGCCGGGGAGCTGTTTTTT
TRBV5-1	14	TRBJ1-1	-	-	CASSWGDSYTEAFF	TGCGCCAGCAGCTGGGGAGACAGTTACACTGAAGCTTTCTTT
TRBV7-2	15	TRBJ1-4	-	-	CASSSARVLNEKLFF	TGTGCCAGCAGCTCCGCCAGGGTTTTAAATGAAAAACTGTTTTTT
TRBV20-1	18	TRBJ2-7	-	TRBD2	CSARDPLFSHGEGYEQYF	TGCAGTGCTAGAGATCCCCTTTTTTCCCACGGGGAGGGCTACGAGCAGTACTTC
TRBV7-9	16	TRBJ1-4	-	-	CASSLGVGATNEKLFF	TGTGCCAGCAGCTTAGGGGTTGGAGCAACTAATGAAAAACTGTTTTTT
TRBV7-9	15	TRBJ2-7	-	-	CASTGPGDTYAEQYF	TGTGCCTCCACCGGCCCCGGGGACACTTATGCCGAGCAGTACTTC
TRBV12-5	16	TRBJ2-1	few	TRBD2	CASGLKSGRIYNEQFF	TGTGCTAGTGGTTTAAAAAGCGGGAGGATTTACAATGAGCAGTTCTTC
TRBV20-1	13	TRBJ1-3	many	-	CSAREPMGNTIYF	TGCAGTGCTAGGGAGCCGATGGGAAACACCATATATTTT
TRBV2	16	TRBJ2-5	-	-	CASSERWAGAQETQYF	TGTGCCAGCAGTGAAAGGTGGGCAGGAGCTCAAGAGACCCAGTACTTC
TRBV5-1	15	TRBJ2-1	-	TRBD2	CASSFGVAGGGEQFF	TGCGCCAGCAGCTTCGGAGTAGCGGGAGGGGGGGAGCAGTTCTTC
TRBV24-1	15	TRBJ1-4	-	TRBD1	CATSEPGQASEKLFF	TGTGCCACCAGTGAGCCGGGACAGGCCTCTGAAAAACTGTTTTTT
TRBV6-2/TRBV6-3	15	TRBJ2-1	many	-	CASSYRESSYNEQFF	TGTGCCAGCAGTTATCGGGAGAGCTCCTACAATGAGCAGTTCTTC
TRBV6-6	14	TRBJ2-7	many	TRBD2	CASRSDTSGREQYF	TGTGCCAGCAGGTCCGATACTAGCGGGAGGGAGCAGTACTTC
TRBV12-3/TRBV12-4	15	TRBJ2-3	few	TRBD2	CASRPTSASTDTQYF	TGTGCCAGCAGACCAACTAGCGCTAGCACAGATACGCAGTATTTT
TRBV6-5	13	TRBJ2-3	few	TRBD2	CASMREVTDTQYF	TGTGCCAGCATGCGGGAGGTAACAGATACGCAGTATTTT
TRBV20-1	16	TRBJ1-1	-	TRBD1	CSAPQIGTGPNTEAFF	TGCAGTGCTCCTCAGATAGGGACAGGACCGAACACTGAAGCTTTCTTT
TRBV7-2	14	TRBJ1-4	-	-	CASSLVGGNEKLFF	TGTGCCAGCAGCTTAGTAGGCGGTAATGAAAAACTGTTTTTT
TRBV5-3	11	TRBJ2-1	few	-	CARPPRNEQFF	TGTGCCAGACCGCCTAGGAATGAGCAGTTCTTC
TRBV7-2	14	TRBJ1-4	many	-	CASSFGGMGEKLFF	TGTGCCAGCAGCTTCGGGGGGATGGGTGAAAAACTGTTTTTT